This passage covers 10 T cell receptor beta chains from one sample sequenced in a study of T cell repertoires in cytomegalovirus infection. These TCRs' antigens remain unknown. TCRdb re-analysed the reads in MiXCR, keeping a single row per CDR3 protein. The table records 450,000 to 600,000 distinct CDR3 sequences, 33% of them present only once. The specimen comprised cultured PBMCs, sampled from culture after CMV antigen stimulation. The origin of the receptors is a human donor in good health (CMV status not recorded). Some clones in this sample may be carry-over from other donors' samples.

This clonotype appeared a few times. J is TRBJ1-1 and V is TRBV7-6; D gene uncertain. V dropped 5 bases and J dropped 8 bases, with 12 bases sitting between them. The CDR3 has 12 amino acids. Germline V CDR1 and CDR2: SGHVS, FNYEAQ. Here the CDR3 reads CASSPVRTEAFF. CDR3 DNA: TGTGCCAGCAGCCCCGTTCGGACCGAAGCTTTCTTT. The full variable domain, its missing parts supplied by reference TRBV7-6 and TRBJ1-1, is GAGVSQSPRYKVTKRGQDVALRCDPISGHVSLYWYRQALGQGPEFLTYFNYEAQQDKSGLPNDRFSAERPEGSISTLTIQRTEQRDSAMYRCASSPVRTEAFFGQGTRLTVV.

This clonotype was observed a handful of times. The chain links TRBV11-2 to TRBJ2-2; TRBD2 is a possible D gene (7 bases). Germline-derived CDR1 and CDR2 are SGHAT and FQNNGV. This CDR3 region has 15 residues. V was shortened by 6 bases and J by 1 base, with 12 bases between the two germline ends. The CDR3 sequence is CASRGGGRNTGELFF. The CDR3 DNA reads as TGTGCCAGCAGGGGGGGGGGCCGGAACACCGGGGAGCTGTTTTTT.

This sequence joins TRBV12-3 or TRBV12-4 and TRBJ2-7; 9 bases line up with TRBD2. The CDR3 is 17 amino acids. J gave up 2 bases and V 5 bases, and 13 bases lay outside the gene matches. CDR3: CASSKGATSGNPYEQYF. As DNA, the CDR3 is TGTGCCAGCAGTAAAGGAGCGACTAGCGGCAACCCCTACGAGCAGTACTTC.

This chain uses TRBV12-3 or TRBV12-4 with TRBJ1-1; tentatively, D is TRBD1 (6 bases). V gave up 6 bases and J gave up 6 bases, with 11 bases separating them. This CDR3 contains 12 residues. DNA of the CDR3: TGTGCCAGCAGGGACACAGGGTCTGAAGCTTTCTTT. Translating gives CASRDTGSEAFF.

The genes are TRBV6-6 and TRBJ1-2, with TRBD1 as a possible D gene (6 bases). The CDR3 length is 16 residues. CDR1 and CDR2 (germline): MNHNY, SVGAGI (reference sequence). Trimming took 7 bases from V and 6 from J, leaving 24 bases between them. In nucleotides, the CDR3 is TGTGCCAGCAATCCGGGACAAGTAATCGGCAGAAATGGCTACACCTTC. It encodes CASNPGQVIGRNGYTF.

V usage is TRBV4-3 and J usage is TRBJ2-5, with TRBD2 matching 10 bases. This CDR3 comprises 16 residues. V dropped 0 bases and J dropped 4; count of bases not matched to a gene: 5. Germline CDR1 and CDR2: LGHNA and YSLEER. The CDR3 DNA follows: TGCGCCAGCAGCCAAGATCTAGCGGGAGTTGGAGAGACCCAGTACTTC. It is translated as CASSQDLAGVGETQYF.

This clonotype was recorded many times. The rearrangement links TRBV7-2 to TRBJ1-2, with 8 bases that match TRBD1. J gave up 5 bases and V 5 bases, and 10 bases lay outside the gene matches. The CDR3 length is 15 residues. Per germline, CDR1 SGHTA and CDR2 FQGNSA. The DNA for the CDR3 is TGTGCCAGCAGCCGGACGGGACAGGAGATGTATGGCTACACCTTC. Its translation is CASSRTGQEMYGYTF.

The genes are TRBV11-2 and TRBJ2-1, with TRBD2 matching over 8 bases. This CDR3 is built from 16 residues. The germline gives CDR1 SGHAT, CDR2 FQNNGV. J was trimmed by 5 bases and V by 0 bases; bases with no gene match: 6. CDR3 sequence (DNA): TGTGCCAGCAGCTTAGATCCGGGACTAGAGCACAATGAGCAGTTCTTC. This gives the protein CASSLDPGLEHNEQFF.

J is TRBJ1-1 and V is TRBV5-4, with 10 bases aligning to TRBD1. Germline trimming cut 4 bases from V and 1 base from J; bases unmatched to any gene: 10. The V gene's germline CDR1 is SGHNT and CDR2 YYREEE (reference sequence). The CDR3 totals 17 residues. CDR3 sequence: CASSDRTGGLGNTEAFF. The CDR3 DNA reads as TGTGCCAGCAGCGACCGGACAGGGGGTCTAGGGAACACTGAAGCTTTCTTT.

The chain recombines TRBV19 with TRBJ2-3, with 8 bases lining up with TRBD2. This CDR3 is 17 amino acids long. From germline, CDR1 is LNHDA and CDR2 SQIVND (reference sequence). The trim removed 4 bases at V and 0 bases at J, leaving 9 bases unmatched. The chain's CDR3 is CASSNYGRATSTDTQYF. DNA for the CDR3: TGTGCCAGTAGTAATTACGGGAGGGCGACTAGCACAGATACGCAGTATTTT.